The 19 T cell receptor beta chains reported below all come from one sample, sequenced in a study of blood T cell repertoires in COVID-19. The protocol was immunoSEQ multiplex PCR, while the TCRdb copy is restricted to in-frame clones and leaves out a portion. The sample has 150,000 to 200,000 clones, about 83% seen once. Source material: peripheral blood. Receptors originate from a man aged 60-69 years with acute or convalescent COVID-19.

The chain has TRBV10-3 and TRBJ2-2, with D possibly TRBD1 on 6 matching bases. CDR3 length: 14 amino acids. Germline values: CDR1 ENHRY, CDR2 SYGVKD. V lost 4 bases to trimming and J lost 4 bases, with 10 bases between them. CDR3 protein: CAISGQAGTGELFF. In DNA form, the CDR3 reads TGTGCCATCAGTGGACAGGCGGGCACCGGGGAGCTGTTTTTT.

V gene TRBV24-1 combines with J gene TRBJ2-7; D might be TRBD1 (5 bases). Germline V gene lookup returns CDR1 KGHDR and CDR2 SFDVKD. The germline V and J ends were trimmed by 3 bases and 0 bases, with 11 bases remaining between them. CDR3 size: 15 residues. CDR3 nucleotide sequence: TGTGCCACCAGTGATGGGGCGTTTAGCTCCTACGAGCAGTACTTC. It encodes CATSDGAFSSYEQYF.

This clone has a single count. V and J are TRBV10-2 and TRBJ2-7; 7 bases fit TRBD1. The germline V gene has CDR1 WSHSY and CDR2 SAAADI. The V and J ends lost 4 bases and 5 bases, in that order; junction bases with no gene match: 8. The CDR3 is made up of 14 amino acids. The CDR3 sequence is CASSGRQGSDEQYF. CDR3 coding DNA: TGCGCCAGCAGTGGAAGACAGGGATCGGACGAGCAGTACTTC.

The chain carries TRBV29-1 and TRBJ1-4; 7 nucleotides line up with TRBD1. The CDR3 spans 16 residues. Trimming took 4 bases from V and 4 from J; bases not matched to a gene: 12. The germline gives CDR1 SQVTM, CDR2 ANQGSEA. The CDR3 nucleotides are TGCAGCGTTGCCCCACCCAGGGGGACAAGTAATGAAAAACTGTTTTTT. This sequence encodes CSVAPPRGTSNEKLFF.

The chain couples TRBV3-1 (or the pseudogene TRBV3-2) to TRBJ1-1; D perhaps matches TRBD1 (6 bases). The CDR3 is made up of 13 amino acids. Per germline, CDR1 LGHDT and CDR2 YNNKEL (reference sequence). V lost 6 bases and J 0 bases, leaving 8 bases between the germline ends. The CDR3 loop is CASSDRMNTEAFF. The CDR3 DNA reads TGTGCCAGCAGTGACAGGATGAACACTGAAGCTTTCTTT.

V is TRBV7-2 and J is TRBJ1-1; possibly TRBD1 for D (6 bases). V dropped 1 base and J dropped 6 bases, with 15 bases sitting between them. The CDR3 is 15 amino acids. Germline CDR1 and CDR2: SGHTA and FQGNSA. The CDR3 nucleotides read TGTGCCAGCAGCTTAGTAGGCTACAGGGCGGCTGAAGCTTTCTTT. This sequence encodes CASSLVGYRAAEAFF.

With respect to this clone: Within the sample, other DNA sequences also encode this same CDR3. DNA for the CDR3: TGTGCCAGCAGCTCCGACACTTACAATGAGCAGTTCTTC. Translation gives CASSSDTYNEQFF. The V and J genes are TRBV5-6 and TRBJ2-1; D is uncertain. This CDR3 contains 13 residues. The germline V and J ends were trimmed by 3 bases and 4 bases, with 8 bases remaining between them. Germline V gene data show CDR1 as SGHDT and CDR2 as YYEEEE.

The chain combines TRBV9 with TRBJ1-1; 7 positions agree with TRBD1. From germline, CDR1 is SGDLS and CDR2 YYNGEE. This CDR3 spans 15 amino acids. Trimming took 4 bases from V and 5 from J; bases not matched to a gene: 11. CDR3 nucleotide sequence: TGTGCCAGCAGCCTGGATAAGGGGGCCGGTACTGAAGCTTTCTTT. It translates to CASSLDKGAGTEAFF.

The CDR3 DNA reads as TGCGCCAGCAGCCAAGACGGGACAGCGTTCGACGAGCAGTACTTC. It translates to CASSQDGTAFDEQYF. The genes are TRBV4-3 and TRBJ2-7, with 7 bases matching TRBD1. Germline values: CDR1 LGHNA, CDR2 YSLEER. After removal of 0 bases from V and 5 bases from J, the junction contained 7 bases not matched to a gene. There are 15 residues in the CDR3.

This clone was counted between two and nine times. The rearrangement uses TRBV11-2 and TRBJ1-6, with TRBD1 matching over 8 bases. Trimming took 5 bases from V and 10 from J; bases not matched to a gene: 7. The germline V gene encodes CDR1 SGHAT and CDR2 FQNNGV. This CDR3 is 14 amino acids long. CDR3 amino acids: CASSNQGAGSPLHF. In nucleotides, the CDR3 is TGTGCCAGCAGCAACCAGGGGGCTGGATCACCCCTCCACTTT.

Here the CDR3 reads CASSPGAGGKETQYF. DNA for the CDR3: TGTGCCAGCTCTCCGGGGGCGGGGGGCAAGGAGACCCAGTACTTC. The J gene is TRBJ2-5, the V gene TRBV27, with 8 bases aligning to TRBD2. The length of the CDR3 is 15 residues. Germline CDR1 and CDR2: MNHEY and SMNVEV (reference sequence). Trimming took 8 bases from V and 5 from J; bases not matched to a gene: 13.

A few counts support this clone. The chain recombines TRBV2 with TRBJ1-6; D ambiguous. Germline CDR1 SNHLY, CDR2 FYNNEI. V was clipped by 2 bases and J by 6 bases, with 11 bases between them. There are 15 residues in the CDR3. The DNA for the CDR3 is TGTGCCAGCAGTGAAAAGCGTGCTAGTAATTCACCCCTCCACTTT. Translated, it gives CASSEKRASNSPLHF.

CDR3 DNA: TGTGCCAGCAGTTCCAGGGTTGGCGAGCAGTACTTC. It is translated as CASSSRVGEQYF. V and J are TRBV12-3 or TRBV12-4 and TRBJ2-7; D is possibly TRBD1 (5 bases). The germline V and J ends were trimmed by 4 bases and 6 bases, with 10 bases remaining between them. CDR3 length equals 12 residues.

The gene calls are TRBV30 and TRBJ1-6; D uncertain. The CDR3 is 13 amino acids. Germline lookup yields CDR1 GTSNPN and CDR2 SVGIG (reference sequence). V lost 1 base, J lost 10 bases, and 11 bases lay in between. This CDR3 reads CAWSGTVSSPLHF. The CDR3 DNA reads TGTGCCTGGAGTGGCACAGTTTCGTCACCCCTCCACTTT. The full variable domain, its missing parts supplied by reference TRBV30 and TRBJ1-6, is SQTIHQWPATLVQPVGSPLSLECTVEGTSNPNLYWYRQAAGRGLQLLFYSVGIGQISSEVPQNLSASRPQDRQFILSSKKLLLSDSGFYLCAWSGTVSSPLHFGNGTRLTVT.

The CDR3: CASSQEHVTMNTEAFF. CDR3 sequence (DNA): TGTGCCAGCAGCCAAGAGCATGTAACAATGAACACTGAAGCTTTCTTT. This chain connects TRBV4-2 to TRBJ1-1, with unresolved D. V lost 0 bases to trimming and J lost 0 bases, with 11 bases between them. The CDR3 has 16 amino acids. From germline, CDR1 is LGHNA and CDR2 YNFKEQ.

This clone is a singleton in its sample. The rearrangement links TRBV6-5 to TRBJ1-1, with D possibly TRBD1 on 5 matching bases. V gave up 8 bases and J gave up 3 bases, with 19 bases separating them. The CDR3 runs to 15 residues. In germline, CDR1 is MNHEY, CDR2 SVGAGI. The CDR3 region has the DNA TGTGCCAGCGGGACTTTCCAGGGTAGGGACACTGAAGCTTTCTTT. It translates to CASGTFQGRDTEAFF.

This clone came up once. The gene calls are TRBV11-2 and TRBJ1-5; maybe TRBD1 (6 bases). Looked up from germline, CDR1 is SGHAT and CDR2 is FQNNGV. The CDR3 loop spans 16 amino acids. V shed 3 bases and J shed 3 bases, with 15 bases lying between them. For the CDR3, the DNA is TGTGCCAGCAGCTTGGGCAGGGGAGCCCACAATCAGCCCCAGCATTTT. Translation: CASSLGRGAHNQPQHF.

This clone was counted once. The rearrangement links TRBV20-1 to TRBJ2-7; TRBD1 is a possible D gene (6 bases). The CDR3 spans 15 residues. Germline lookup yields CDR1 DFQATT and CDR2 SNEGSKA (reference sequence). Deletions cut 3 bases from V and 0 bases from J, with 15 bases between. The CDR3 here is CSASGIQGYSYEQYF. CDR3 DNA: TGCAGTGCTAGTGGGATACAGGGTTACTCCTACGAGCAGTACTTC.

This clone was recorded a few times. This chain connects TRBV10-1 to TRBJ1-1; 9 bases fit TRBD1. The CDR3 covers 16 residues. Per the germline V gene, CDR1 is WNHNN and CDR2 is SYGVQD (reference sequence). V was clipped by 2 bases and J by 2 bases; unmatched bases: 6. The CDR3 loop reads CASSEAGQGPNTEAFF. CDR3 sequence (DNA): TGCGCCAGCAGTGAGGCGGGACAGGGTCCTAACACTGAAGCTTTCTTT.